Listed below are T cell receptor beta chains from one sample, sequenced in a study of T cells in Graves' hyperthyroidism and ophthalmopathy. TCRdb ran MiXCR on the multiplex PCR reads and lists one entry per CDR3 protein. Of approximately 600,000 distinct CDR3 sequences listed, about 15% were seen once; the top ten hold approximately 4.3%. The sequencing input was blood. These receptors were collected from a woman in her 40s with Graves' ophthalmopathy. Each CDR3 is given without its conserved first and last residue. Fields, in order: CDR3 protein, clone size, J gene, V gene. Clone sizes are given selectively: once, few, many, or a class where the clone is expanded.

CDR3: ASSFVRENHEQY; size: .; J: TRBJ2-7; V: TRBV28
CDR3: ASHGPLAEQY; size: .; J: TRBJ2-7; V: TRBV6-1
CDR3: ASSYGGTGFSYGYT; size: many; J: TRBJ1-2; V: TRBV6-2/TRBV6-3
CDR3: ASSFSKGGLAGVQEQY; size: .; J: TRBJ2-7; V: TRBV6-2/TRBV6-3
CDR3: ASSEHDRGHEQY; size: many; J: TRBJ2-7; V: TRBV28
CDR3: SARTSGSLDNEQY; size: many; J: TRBJ2-7; V: TRBV20-1
CDR3: ASSSTRQGEVYGYT; size: many; J: TRBJ1-2; V: TRBV12-3/TRBV12-4
CDR3: ASSPQEGEAF; size: many; J: TRBJ1-1; V: TRBV12-3/TRBV12-4
CDR3: ASSSTGVGHGYT; size: many; J: TRBJ1-2; V: TRBV5-1
CDR3: ASAKERDSSYEQY; size: many; J: TRBJ2-7; V: TRBV6-2/TRBV6-3
CDR3: ASSLGPGQVTYEQY; size: many; J: TRBJ2-7; V: TRBV28
CDR3: ASSYSTLEETQY; size: many; J: TRBJ2-5; V: TRBV6-2/TRBV6-3
CDR3: ASRPYPETYEQY; size: many; J: TRBJ2-7; V: TRBV7-2
CDR3: ASSLPAWDEGRETQY; size: .; J: TRBJ2-5; V: TRBV11-1
CDR3: ASSLGGTGYKKQY; size: many; J: TRBJ2-7; V: TRBV12-3/TRBV12-4
CDR3: SARGIHRVGELF; size: many; J: TRBJ2-2; V: TRBV20-1
CDR3: SASDRAHHPSYEQY; size: many; J: TRBJ2-7; V: TRBV20-1
CDR3: ASSQDVSVYEQY; size: few; J: TRBJ2-7; V: TRBV4-1
CDR3: AWTMTSYGYT; size: many; J: TRBJ1-2; V: TRBV30
CDR3: ASSLQGEGYT; size: few; J: TRBJ1-2; V: TRBV5-1
CDR3: ASSLTDRPDNGYT; size: few; J: TRBJ1-2; V: TRBV28
CDR3: AIMQGNTEAF; size: many; J: TRBJ1-1; V: TRBV10-3
CDR3: SVATTGTTGELF; size: few; J: TRBJ2-2; V: TRBV29-1
CDR3: ATKASGNTEAF; size: many; J: TRBJ1-1; V: TRBV24-1
CDR3: ASSFQDSQETQY; size: many; J: TRBJ2-5; V: TRBV28
CDR3: ATSRDPSGNTIY; size: many; J: TRBJ1-3; V: TRBV15
CDR3: SVFSNSHEQY; size: many; J: TRBJ2-7; V: TRBV29-1
CDR3: ASSQNYDNQPQH; size: few; J: TRBJ1-5; V: TRBV4-1
CDR3: ASSPKDRAYEQY; size: many; J: TRBJ2-7; V: TRBV7-9
CDR3: ASSPSSGPYYEQY; size: few; J: TRBJ2-7; V: TRBV7-6
CDR3: ASSWDGGPRH; size: .; J: TRBJ1-5; V: TRBV19
CDR3: AISEADLLFYSYT; size: many; J: TRBJ1-2; V: TRBV10-3
CDR3: ASSEAGVLVNIQY; size: .; J: TRBJ2-4; V: TRBV6-1
CDR3: ASRAPSGVEETQY; size: many; J: TRBJ2-5; V: TRBV28
CDR3: ASSSLTSGDEQY; size: .; J: TRBJ2-7; V: TRBV7-2
CDR3: ASSQGIRETQY; size: many; J: TRBJ2-5; V: TRBV6-5
CDR3: ASSVGDENTEAF; size: many; J: TRBJ1-1; V: TRBV9
CDR3: ASSSTGSEAF; size: many; J: TRBJ1-1; V: TRBV12-3/TRBV12-4
CDR3: ASSVEADTGRYNEQF; size: many; J: TRBJ2-1; V: TRBV9
CDR3: ASSLLGLAGGPGELF; size: many; J: TRBJ2-2; V: TRBV28
CDR3: SVGRWGGELF; size: many; J: TRBJ2-2; V: TRBV29-1
CDR3: ASSSSVGKETQY; size: many; J: TRBJ2-5; V: TRBV7-2
CDR3: ASSLGTSGWETQY; size: many; J: TRBJ2-5; V: TRBV5-1
CDR3: ASSVGLYYEQY; size: many; J: TRBJ2-7; V: TRBV6-2/TRBV6-3
CDR3: ASSFLGASNQPQH; size: .; J: TRBJ1-5; V: TRBV28